This TCR beta chain was retrieved from a study of blood T cell repertoires in COVID-19 (dated by TCRdb to about 2020). Background on the whole study: Samples from collaborators originated in the United States, Italy and Spain and spanned both the acute and convalescent phases of COVID-19. The material from the prospective study consisted of cDNA or gDNA derived from T cells, B-cell-depleted T cells, or PBMCs. Deeply sampled blood TCRbeta repertoires from subjects exposed to, actively infected with, or recovered from COVID-19 were included in the dataset. A freely available public database, intended as a resource for researchers studying the immune response to SARS-CoV-2, is where the repertoires were released. The samples were drawn from two sources: the first 160 participants of the ongoing ImmuneRACE study, and 1,254 subjects contributed by 6 global collaborators. Nearly every sample came with metadata listing a de-identified subject ID, COVID-19 status, age in years and sex. Where available, HLA class I and class II types were obtained from metadata supplied by the sample provider rather than from assay-based typing. Here is what the overall study found, with its caveats: How much clinical and demographic metadata was included differed by source and by participant, and the metadata was provided uncurated.

TCRbeta CDR3 regions were amplified from genomic DNA by means of the immunoSEQ Assay, a bias-controlled multiplex PCR. The published analysis was carried out like this. Within the assay, amplification of reference gene primers was used to estimate how many nucleated cells each sample contained. Sequence reads were collapsed and filtered to measure the absolute abundance of every unique TCRbeta CDR3 rearrangement. For each sample, productive Simpson clonality was calculated by taking the square root of Simpson's diversity index across productive rearrangements. TCRdb provides this immuneACCESS table in a form limited to in-frame rearrangements. Some clones are lacking; in checked studies, under half of them reflect an unresolved V gene, and why the rest are absent is not known. The V and J calls and clone size were taken over from that table, and D and trimming were inferred from the DNA. Present in this sample are around 450,000 clones, nearly 90% of which were seen just once. Under 2.5% of the sample comes from the top ten.

Participants in the prospective study were enrolled through a virtual design, were aged about 18 to 100 years, and lived in roughly 24 United States geographic areas. To assign participants to cohorts, the prospective study relied on clinical history that participants themselves reported in a screening survey and a study questionnaire. In the prospective study, mobile phlebotomists collected whole blood, serum and a nasopharyngeal or oropharyngeal swab from each participant. Prospective study participants could optionally give additional blood draws and questionnaires over an approximately 2-month period. Before DNA extraction, prospective study blood samples were shipped either frozen or at room temperature. This clone was recorded only once. Its antigen remains unidentified. No base quality values were provided; no much bigger clone lies one nucleotide off. V gives up 5 bases and J gives up 7 bases, and the segment between their germline ends measures 17 bases. CDR1 and CDR2 are read off the germline V gene as SGHTA and FQGTGA. The CDR3 goes from the cysteine to the phenylalanine over 14 residues. Only the CDR3 part of the read is kept: 42 bases, read in frame from the first base.

Recombination linked TRBV7-3 to TRBJ2-5; the D gene lacks a confident call. Sequenced sample: PBMCs or T cells enriched from blood (not recorded which). The source of this sequence is a woman aged 18-29 years with acute COVID-19. The CDR3 corresponds to CASSEDATVATQYF. The nucleotide sequence is TGTGCCAGCAGCGAAGACGCGACTGTCGCGACCCAGTACTTC.